The present TCR beta chain was sequenced within a study of shared clonotypes between healthy human individuals. The assay was immunoSEQ multiplex PCR, and TCRdb's table has in-frame clones only and misses some. The profile shows about 1 million clones, about 80% of them singletons. The length of the CDR3 is 14 residues. Germline V gene sequence: CDR1 SGHTA, CDR2 FQGTGA. The V gene lost 3 bases and the J gene lost 4 bases, with 11 bases spanning the gap. The sample consisted of memory CD4+ T cells sorted from blood. Regarding subset: CD45RA-negative fraction. V is TRBV7-3 and J is TRBJ2-3, with D perhaps matching TRBD2 (6 bases). This sequence originates from a man between 18 and 29 years old in good health. The CDR3 loop reads CASSLYGTSDTQYF. The CDR3, as DNA: TGTGCCAGCAGCTTGTACGGGACTTCAGATACGCAGTATTTT.